The 14 T cell receptor beta chains reported below all come from one sample, sequenced in a study of CD8+ T cells in alopecia areata. RNA extraction was followed by reverse transcription into cDNA, which acted as the sequencing template. Sequencing was performed with immunoSEQ multiplex PCR; in TCRdb, only in-frame clones are kept and a portion is missing. The sample lists about 210,000 clones; about 50% were seen once. Treatment given: oral pan-JAK inhibitor, 5-10 mg twice daily. The input for sequencing was CD4+ T cells sorted from blood, taken at week 4, from a patient treated with tofacitinib. The origin of the receptors is a human donor with alopecia areata.

The V call is TRBV4-3, the J call TRBJ1-2; TRBD1 aligns across 8 bases. The junction had 4 bases not matched to a gene; V was cut back by 4 bases and J by 6 bases. Germline V CDR1 and CDR2: LGHNA, YSLEER. The CDR3 extends over 13 amino acids. CDR3 amino acids: CASSLQQGDGYTF. The CDR3 coding sequence is TGCGCCAGCAGCCTTCAACAGGGGGATGGCTACACCTTC.

The gene calls are TRBV30 and TRBJ1-5; D not certain. Trimming left V 0 bases short and J 8 bases short, with 11 bases between. The CDR3 covers 13 residues. Germline CDR1 GTSNPN, CDR2 SVGIG (reference sequence). The CDR3 region is CAWSVGSAEPQHF. As DNA, the CDR3 is TGTGCCTGGAGTGTCGGGTCGGCGGAGCCCCAGCATTTT.

There are many counts of this clone. This CDR3 is CASSFSGAKNIQYF. The CDR3 DNA reads TGTGCCAGCAGTTTTTCGGGGGCCAAAAACATTCAGTACTTC. The rearrangement uses TRBV28 and TRBJ2-4; D might be TRBD2 (5 bases). In germline, CDR1 is MDHEN, CDR2 SYDVKM. CDR3 length: 14 residues. V lost 3 bases to trimming and J lost 1 base, with 7 bases between them.

CDR3 sequence: CASSLLDSGYTF. As DNA, the CDR3 is TGTGCCAGCTCTTTATTGGACAGTGGCTACACCTTC. The chain couples TRBV2 to TRBJ1-2; weak D call: TRBD1 (6 bases). V shed 8 bases and J shed 7 bases, with 14 bases lying between them. The V gene's germline CDR1 is SNHLY and CDR2 FYNNEI. This CDR3 is 12 amino acids long.

The genes are TRBV29-1 and TRBJ1-1; D gene ambiguous. Germline loops: CDR1 SQVTM, CDR2 ANQGSEA. The ends were cut back, 7 bases at V and 1 base at J, with 7 bases in the middle. The CDR3 runs 11 residues. CDR3 sequence: CSGTSNTEAFF. In DNA form, the CDR3 reads TGCAGCGGGACGTCGAACACTGAAGCTTTCTTT.

This clone showed up just a few times. V usage is TRBV29-1 and J usage is TRBJ2-5; 8 bases map to TRBD1. The CDR3 has 13 amino acids. Germline CDR1 SQVTM, CDR2 ANQGSEA. Germline trimming cut 7 bases from V and 2 bases from J; bases unmatched to any gene: 6. The CDR3 DNA is TGCAGCGCCGACAGGACAGGGCAAGAGACCCAGTACTTC. It codes for CSADRTGQETQYF. The entire variable domain, with the rest obtained from reference TRBV29-1 and TRBJ2-5, is as follows: SAVISQKPSRDICQRGTSLTIQCQVDSQVTMMFWYRQQPGQSLTLIATANQGSEATYESGFVIDKFPISRPNLTFSTLTVSNMSPEDSSIYLCSADRTGQETQYFGPGTRLLVL.

The genes are TRBV2 and TRBJ2-5, with D hard to call. The germline V gene encodes CDR1 SNHLY and CDR2 FYNNEI. V lost 4 bases, J lost 5 bases, and 5 bases lay in between. This CDR3 comprises 11 residues. CDR3 nucleotides: TGTGCCAGCAGTGCCGGGGAGACCCAGTACTTC. Translated: CASSAGETQYF.

The J gene is TRBJ2-7, the V gene TRBV25-1; 10 bases map to TRBD1. The germline V gene encodes CDR1 MGHDK and CDR2 SYGVNS. The CDR3 is 16 amino acids. V was pared by 2 bases and J by 1 base, with 5 bases of the junction left unmatched. The CDR3 DNA reads as TGTGCCAGCAGTGAACCCCGGACAGGGGGTTCCTACGAGCAGTACTTC. It encodes CASSEPRTGGSYEQYF.

The chain links TRBV20-1 to TRBJ1-1; no definite D call. Germline assignment: CDR1 DFQATT and CDR2 SNEGSKA (reference sequence). This CDR3 region has 11 residues. The V end was cut by 7 bases, the J end by 1 base, with 7 bases between. DNA of the CDR3: TGCAGTGTAGGGCGGAACACTGAAGCTTTCTTT. Translating it yields CSVGRNTEAFF.

V usage is TRBV5-6 and J usage is TRBJ2-1; D is tentatively TRBD1 or TRBD2 (5 bases each). This CDR3 is 14 amino acids long. Germline V lookup: CDR1 SGHDT, CDR2 YYEEEE. V lost 0 bases, J lost 2 bases, and 6 bases lay in between. The CDR3 spells CASSLGDPYNEQFF. In DNA form, the CDR3 reads TGTGCCAGCAGCTTGGGGGACCCCTACAATGAGCAGTTCTTC.

The sample holds many counts of this clone. The chain recombines TRBV10-3 with TRBJ2-4; 7 nucleotides align to TRBD1. Unmatched junction bases numbered 8, after V lost 10 bases and J lost 8 bases. Germline CDR1 reads ENHRY; CDR2 reads SYGVKD. The CDR3 is 12 residues long. CDR3 sequence (DNA): TGTGCCACCTCGACAGGGTCGGACATTCAGTACTTC. Encoded protein: CATSTGSDIQYF.

This clone has a count of ten or more. The V gene is TRBV5-1, the J gene TRBJ1-1, with D possibly matching TRBD1 (5 bases). V lost 0 bases to trimming and J lost 8 bases, with 11 bases between them. The CDR3 length is 13 residues. From germline, CDR1 is SGHRS and CDR2 YFSETQ. The CDR3 DNA reads TGCGCCAGCAGCTTGGATTTTGCAGGGGAAGCTTTCTTT. Amino acids: CASSLDFAGEAFF.

In its sample, this clone was seen once. This sequence joins TRBV2 and TRBJ2-3; D gene unclear. V shed 6 bases and J shed 2 bases, with 15 bases lying between them. The germline V gene encodes CDR1 SNHLY and CDR2 FYNNEI. The CDR3 loop spans 15 amino acids. CDR3 in amino acids: CASSLGSPLTDTQYF. The CDR3 nucleotides are TGTGCCAGCAGCCTAGGTAGTCCTCTCACAGATACGCAGTATTTT.

A word on this clone: Other nucleotide sequences in the sample specify the same CDR3. The chain recombines TRBV29-1 with TRBJ1-1, with D hard to call. Germline CDR1 is SQVTM and CDR2 is ANQGSEA. The CDR3 extends over 13 amino acids. V lost 1 base to trimming and J lost 0 bases, with 6 bases between them. CDR3 nucleotides: TGCAGCGTTGAAGTGAGTATGAACACTGAAGCTTTCTTT. Its translation: CSVEVSMNTEAFF.